This entry concerns a single T cell receptor beta chain. A library of TCRbeta sequences, prepared with unique molecular identifiers, was generated. TCRdb independently ran MiXCR on the PCR reads; one entry per CDR3 protein. The data contain about 240,000 distinct CDR3 sequences, 9.5% to 15% of them seen just once; the ten biggest clones take up around 3%. The germline V and J ends were trimmed by 6 bases and 0 bases, with 6 bases remaining between them. In germline, CDR1 is LNHDA, CDR2 SQIVND (reference sequence). The CDR3 contains 14 residues. This record comes from a study of T-cell reconstitution after alpha-beta-depleted transplantation in children.

This sequence originates from a human donor who donated a stem cell graft to a child with acute lymphoblastic leukemia. This chain joins TRBV19 and TRBJ2-6; D is ambiguous. The sample consisted of PBMCs from the stem cell graft donor, taken from the stem cell graft. The CDR3 DNA reads TGTGCCAGTAGCCACAACTCTGGGGCCAACGTCCTGACTTTC. Residues: CASSHNSGANVLTF.